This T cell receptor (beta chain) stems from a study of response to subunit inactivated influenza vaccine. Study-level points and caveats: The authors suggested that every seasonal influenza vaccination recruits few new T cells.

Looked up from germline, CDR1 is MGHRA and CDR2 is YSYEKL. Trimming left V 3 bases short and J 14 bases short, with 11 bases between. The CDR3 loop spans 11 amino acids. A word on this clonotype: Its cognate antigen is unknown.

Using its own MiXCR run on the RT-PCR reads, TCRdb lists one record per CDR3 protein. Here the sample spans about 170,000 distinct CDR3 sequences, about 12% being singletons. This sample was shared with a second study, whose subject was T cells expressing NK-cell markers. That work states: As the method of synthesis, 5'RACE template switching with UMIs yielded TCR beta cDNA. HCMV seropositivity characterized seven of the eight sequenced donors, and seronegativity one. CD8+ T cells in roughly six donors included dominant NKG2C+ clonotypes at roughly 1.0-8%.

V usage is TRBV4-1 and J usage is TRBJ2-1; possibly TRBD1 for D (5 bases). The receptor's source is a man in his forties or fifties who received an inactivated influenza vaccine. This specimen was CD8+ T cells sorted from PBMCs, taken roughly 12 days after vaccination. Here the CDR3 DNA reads TGCGCCAGCAGCCAGGGGCAGGGTAAGTTCTTC. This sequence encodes CASSQGQGKFF.